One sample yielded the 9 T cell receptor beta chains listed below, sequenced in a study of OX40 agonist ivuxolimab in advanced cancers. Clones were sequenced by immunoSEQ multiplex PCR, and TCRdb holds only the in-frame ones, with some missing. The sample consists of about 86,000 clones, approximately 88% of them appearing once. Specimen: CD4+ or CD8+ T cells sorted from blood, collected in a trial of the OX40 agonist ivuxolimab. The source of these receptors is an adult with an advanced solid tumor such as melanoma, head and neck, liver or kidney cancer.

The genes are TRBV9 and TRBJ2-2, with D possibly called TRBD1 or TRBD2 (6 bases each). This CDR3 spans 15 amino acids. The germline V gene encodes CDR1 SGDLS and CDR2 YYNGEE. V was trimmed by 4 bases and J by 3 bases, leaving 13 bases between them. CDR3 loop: CASSTHGGDTGELFF. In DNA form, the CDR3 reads TGTGCCAGCAGCACCCACGGGGGCGACACCGGGGAGCTGTTTTTT.

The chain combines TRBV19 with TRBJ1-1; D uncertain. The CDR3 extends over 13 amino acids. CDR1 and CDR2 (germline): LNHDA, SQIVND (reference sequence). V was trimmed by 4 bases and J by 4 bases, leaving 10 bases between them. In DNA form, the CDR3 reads TGTGCCAGTAGTACCACTCGGGGCACTGAAGCTTTCTTT. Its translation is CASSTTRGTEAFF.

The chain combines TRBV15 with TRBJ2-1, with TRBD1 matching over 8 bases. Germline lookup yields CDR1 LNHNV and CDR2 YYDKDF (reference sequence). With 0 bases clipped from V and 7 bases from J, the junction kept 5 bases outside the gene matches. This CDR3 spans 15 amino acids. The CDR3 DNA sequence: TGTGCCACCAGCAGAGACAGGGGGCGAGGGAATGAGCAGTTCTTC. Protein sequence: CATSRDRGRGNEQFF.

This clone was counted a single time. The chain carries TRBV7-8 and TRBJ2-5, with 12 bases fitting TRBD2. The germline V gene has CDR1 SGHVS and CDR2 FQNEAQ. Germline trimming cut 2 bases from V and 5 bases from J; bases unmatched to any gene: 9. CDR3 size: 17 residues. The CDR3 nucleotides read TGTGCCAGCAGCTTAAGGGGTCTAGCGGGAGGGAGGGAGACCCAGTACTTC. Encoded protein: CASSLRGLAGGRETQYF.

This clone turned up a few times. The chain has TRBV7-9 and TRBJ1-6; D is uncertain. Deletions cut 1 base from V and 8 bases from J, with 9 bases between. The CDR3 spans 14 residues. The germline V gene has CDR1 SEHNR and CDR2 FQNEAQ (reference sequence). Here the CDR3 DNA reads TGTGCCAGCAGCTTAGACCCGAAGGATTCACCCCTCCACTTT. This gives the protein CASSLDPKDSPLHF. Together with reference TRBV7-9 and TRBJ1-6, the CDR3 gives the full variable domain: DTGVSQNPRHKITKRGQNVTFRCDPISEHNRLYWYRQTLGQGPEFLTYFQNEAQLEKSRLLSDRFSAERPKGSFSTLEIQRTEQGDSAMYLCASSLDPKDSPLHFGNGTRLTVT.

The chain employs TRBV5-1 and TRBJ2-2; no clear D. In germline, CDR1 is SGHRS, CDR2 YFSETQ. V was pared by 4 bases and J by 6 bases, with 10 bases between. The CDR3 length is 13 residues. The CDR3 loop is CASSPGGSGELFF. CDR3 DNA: TGCGCCAGCAGCCCAGGCGGTTCCGGGGAGCTGTTTTTT.

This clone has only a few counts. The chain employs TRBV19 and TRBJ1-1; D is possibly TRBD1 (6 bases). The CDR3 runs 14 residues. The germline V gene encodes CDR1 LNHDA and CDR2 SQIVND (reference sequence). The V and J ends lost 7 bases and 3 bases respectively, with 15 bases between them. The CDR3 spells CASKTGTKYTEAFF. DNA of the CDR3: TGTGCCAGTAAGACCGGGACAAAATACACTGAAGCTTTCTTT.

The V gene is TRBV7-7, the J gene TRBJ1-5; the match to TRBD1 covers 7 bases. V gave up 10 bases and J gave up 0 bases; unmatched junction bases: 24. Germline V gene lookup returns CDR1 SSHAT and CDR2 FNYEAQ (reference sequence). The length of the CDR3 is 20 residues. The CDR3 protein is CATEGGGTDRDRCSNQPQHF. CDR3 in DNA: TGTGCCACCGAGGGGGGGGGCACTGACAGGGACCGGTGTAGCAATCAGCCCCAGCATTTT.

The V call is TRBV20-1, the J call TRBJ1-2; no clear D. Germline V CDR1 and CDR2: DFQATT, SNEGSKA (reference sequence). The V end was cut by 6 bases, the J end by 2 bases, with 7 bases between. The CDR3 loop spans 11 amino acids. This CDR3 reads CSALINYGYTF. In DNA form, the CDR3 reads TGCAGTGCCCTCATCAACTATGGCTACACCTTC.